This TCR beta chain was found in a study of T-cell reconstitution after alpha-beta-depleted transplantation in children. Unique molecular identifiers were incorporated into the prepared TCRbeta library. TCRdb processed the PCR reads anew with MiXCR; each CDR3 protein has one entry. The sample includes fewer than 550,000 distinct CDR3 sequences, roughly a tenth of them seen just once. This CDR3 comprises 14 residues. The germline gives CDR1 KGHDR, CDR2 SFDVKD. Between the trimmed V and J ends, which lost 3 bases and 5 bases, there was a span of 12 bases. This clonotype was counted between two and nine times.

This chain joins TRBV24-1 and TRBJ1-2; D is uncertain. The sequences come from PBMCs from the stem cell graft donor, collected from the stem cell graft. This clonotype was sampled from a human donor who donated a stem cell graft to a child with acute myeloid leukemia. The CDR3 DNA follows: TGTGCCACCAGTGATCCGGGGATAGGGTATGGCTACACCTTC. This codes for CATSDPGIGYGYTF.